Presented here are 3 T cell receptor beta chains from one specimen sequenced in a study of brain T cells in children with intractable seizures (dated by TCRdb to the early 2020s). The library was produced with the immunoSEQ multiplex PCR assay. TCRdb retrieved this table from immuneACCESS and kept in-frame rearrangements only. Not all clones are present; in checked studies, unresolved V genes account for under half, and no reason is known for the remainder. This sample lists under 150,000 clones; 85% to 95% were detected once. 3.8% of the sample rests with the top ten. The time point label of this sample denotes: resected brain tissue, or blood drawn just prior to surgery. Sequenced here: peripheral blood, sampled at surgery. These TCRs come from a boy under two years old with hemimegalencephaly and intractable seizures.

V is TRBV21-1 and J is TRBJ1-5. TRBV21-1 is a pseudogene locus. This CDR3 is 13 amino acids long. The CDR3: CASSKIGGQPQHF. CDR3 in DNA: TGTGCCAGCAGCAAAATCGGCGGTCAGCCCCAGCATTTT.

The V and J genes are TRBV28 and TRBJ2-7, with 7 bases fitting TRBD1. CDR1 is MDHEN, CDR2 SYDVKM, per germline. This CDR3 spans 15 amino acids. The trim removed 4 bases at V and 2 bases at J, leaving 8 bases unmatched. CDR3 amino acids: CASSSPDRSPYEQYF. For the CDR3, the DNA is TGTGCCAGCAGTTCCCCGGACAGGTCGCCCTACGAGCAGTACTTC.

The genes are TRBV7-9 and TRBJ2-3; TRBD2 agrees at 10 bases. The J segment lost 8 bases and the V segment lost 7 bases, leaving 15 bases of the junction unmatched. The CDR3 sequence is 16 residues long. In germline, CDR1 is SEHNR, CDR2 FQNEAQ (reference sequence). The CDR3 is CASTARGTSVPSTQYF. CDR3 nucleotide sequence: TGTGCCAGCACCGCTCGCGGGACTAGCGTCCCATCTACGCAGTATTTT.